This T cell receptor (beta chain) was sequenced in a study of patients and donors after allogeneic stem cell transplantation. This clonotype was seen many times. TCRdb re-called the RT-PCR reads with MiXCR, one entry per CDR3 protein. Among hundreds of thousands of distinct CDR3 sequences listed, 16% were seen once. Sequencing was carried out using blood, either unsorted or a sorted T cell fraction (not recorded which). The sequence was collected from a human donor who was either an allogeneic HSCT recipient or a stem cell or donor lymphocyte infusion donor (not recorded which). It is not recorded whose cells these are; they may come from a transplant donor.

For the CDR3, the DNA is TGTGCCACCAGCAGAGATCTACCGGGTCGGTACGAGCAGTACTTC. It yields the protein CATSRDLPGRYEQYF. The gene calls are TRBV15 and TRBJ2-7; D is unclear. CDR1 and CDR2 from the germline V gene are LNHNV and YYDKDF (reference sequence). The CDR3 contains 15 residues. The V gene lost 0 bases and the J gene lost 4 bases, with 13 bases spanning the gap. The whole variable domain, remainder taken from reference TRBV15 and TRBJ2-7, is DAMVIQNPRYQVTQFGKPVTLSCSQTLNHNVMYWYQQKSSQAPKLLFHYYDKDFNNEADTPDNFQSRRPNTSFCFLDIRSPGLGDTAMYLCATSRDLPGRYEQYFGPGTRLTVT.